Sequencing of this T cell receptor (beta chain) was carried out in a study of early T cells in non-severe SARS-CoV-2 infection. Study overall: Sequenced material consisted of bulk RNA (from unsorted whole blood), and chains were unpaired.

Researchers attached unique molecular identifiers to individual cDNA molecules. One entry per CDR3 protein, called by TCRdb with MiXCR from the 5' RACE reads. The sample has roughly 120,000 distinct CDR3 sequences, 10% to 15% seen once. The V and J ends lost 4 bases and 2 bases, in that order; junction bases with no gene match: 5. The CDR3 spans 16 residues. Germline V gene sequence: CDR1 SNHLY, CDR2 FYNNEI. General study results and limits: Private and CD4 specificities were missed by VDJdb matching, which favored anti-spike CD8 responses.

This clonotype was counted a few times. Its specificity is unknown. The receptor comes from an adult who was a healthcare worker with PCR-confirmed SARS-CoV-2 infection or an uninfected control (not recorded which). The sample consisted of whole blood, taken at baseline. The chain uses TRBV2 and TRBJ2-1; 10 bases are a match to TRBD2. CDR3 sequence reads: CASSGFLAGAYNEQFF. The CDR3 DNA reads as TGTGCCAGCAGTGGATTCCTAGCGGGAGCCTACAATGAGCAGTTCTTC.